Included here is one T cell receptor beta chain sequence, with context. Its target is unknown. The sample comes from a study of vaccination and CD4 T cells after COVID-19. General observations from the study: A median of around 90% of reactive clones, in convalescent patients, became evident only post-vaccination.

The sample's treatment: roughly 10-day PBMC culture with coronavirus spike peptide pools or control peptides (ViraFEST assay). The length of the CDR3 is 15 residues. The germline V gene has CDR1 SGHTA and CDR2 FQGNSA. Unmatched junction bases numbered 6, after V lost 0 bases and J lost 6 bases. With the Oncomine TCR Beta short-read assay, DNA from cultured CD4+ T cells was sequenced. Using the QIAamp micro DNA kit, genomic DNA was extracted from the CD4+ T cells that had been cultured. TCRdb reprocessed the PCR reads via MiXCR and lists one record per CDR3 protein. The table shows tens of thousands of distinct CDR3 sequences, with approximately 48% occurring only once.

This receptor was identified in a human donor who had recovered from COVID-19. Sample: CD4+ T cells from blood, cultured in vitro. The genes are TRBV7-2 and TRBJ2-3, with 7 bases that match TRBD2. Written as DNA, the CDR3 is TGTGCCAGCAGCTTAGCGTCTAGCGGATTCGATACGCAGTATTTT. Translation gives CASSLASSGFDTQYF.